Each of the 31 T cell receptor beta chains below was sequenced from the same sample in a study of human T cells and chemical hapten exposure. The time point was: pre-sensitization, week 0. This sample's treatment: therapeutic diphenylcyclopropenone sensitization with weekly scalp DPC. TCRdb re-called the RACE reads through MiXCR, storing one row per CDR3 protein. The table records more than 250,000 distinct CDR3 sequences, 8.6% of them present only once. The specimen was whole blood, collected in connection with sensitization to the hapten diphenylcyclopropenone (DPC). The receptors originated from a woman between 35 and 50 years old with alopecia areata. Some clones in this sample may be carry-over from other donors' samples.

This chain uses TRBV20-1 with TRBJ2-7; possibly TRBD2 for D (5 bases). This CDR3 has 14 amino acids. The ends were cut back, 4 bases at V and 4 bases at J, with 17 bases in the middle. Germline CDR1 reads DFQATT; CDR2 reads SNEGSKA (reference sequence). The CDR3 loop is CSAIIAQLGYEQYF. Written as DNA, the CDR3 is TGCAGTGCTATTATAGCGCAACTCGGATACGAGCAGTACTTC.

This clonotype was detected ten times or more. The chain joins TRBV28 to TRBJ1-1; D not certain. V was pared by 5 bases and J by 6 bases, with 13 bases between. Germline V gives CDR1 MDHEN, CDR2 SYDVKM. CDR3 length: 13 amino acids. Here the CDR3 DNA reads TGTGCCAGCAGTCCCACAGTATCCGCTGAAGCTTTCTTT. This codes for CASSPTVSAEAFF.

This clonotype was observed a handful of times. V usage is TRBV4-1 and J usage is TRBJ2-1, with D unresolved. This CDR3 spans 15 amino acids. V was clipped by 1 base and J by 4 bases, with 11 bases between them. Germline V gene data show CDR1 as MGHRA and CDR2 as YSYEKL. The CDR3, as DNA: TGCGCCAGCAGCCAAGTAGCTGGGGAATACAATGAGCAGTTCTTC. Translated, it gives CASSQVAGEYNEQFF.

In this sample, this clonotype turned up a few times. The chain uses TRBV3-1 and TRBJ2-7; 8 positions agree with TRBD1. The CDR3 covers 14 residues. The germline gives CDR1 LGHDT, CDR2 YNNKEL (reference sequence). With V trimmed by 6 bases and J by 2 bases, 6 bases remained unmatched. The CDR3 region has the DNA TGTGCCAGCAGTCGGACAGGGCAGACCTACGAGCAGTACTTC. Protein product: CASSRTGQTYEQYF.

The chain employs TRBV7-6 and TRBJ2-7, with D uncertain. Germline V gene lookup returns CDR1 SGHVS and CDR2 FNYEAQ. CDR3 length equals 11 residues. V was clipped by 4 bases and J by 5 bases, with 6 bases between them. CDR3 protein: CASSSVNEQYF. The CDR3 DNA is TGTGCCAGCAGCTCGGTGAACGAGCAGTACTTC.

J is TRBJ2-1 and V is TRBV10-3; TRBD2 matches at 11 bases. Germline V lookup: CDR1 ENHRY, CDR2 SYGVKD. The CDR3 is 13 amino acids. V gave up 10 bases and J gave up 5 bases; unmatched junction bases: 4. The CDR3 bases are TGTGCCACCAGGGGACTAGCGGACAATGAGCAGTTCTTC. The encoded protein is CATRGLADNEQFF.

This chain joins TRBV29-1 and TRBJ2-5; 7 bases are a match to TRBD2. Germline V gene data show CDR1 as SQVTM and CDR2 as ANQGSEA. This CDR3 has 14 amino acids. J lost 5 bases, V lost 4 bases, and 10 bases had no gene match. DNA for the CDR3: TGCAGCGTTGGGAACGGCGGGAGAATCGAGACCCAGTACTTC. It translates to CSVGNGGRIETQYF.

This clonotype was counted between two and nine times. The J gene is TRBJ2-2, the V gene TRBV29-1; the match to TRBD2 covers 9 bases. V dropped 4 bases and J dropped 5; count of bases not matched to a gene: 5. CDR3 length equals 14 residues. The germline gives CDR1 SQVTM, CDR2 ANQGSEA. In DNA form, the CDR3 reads TGCAGCGTTGGGGTGGCGGGAGGGACCGGGGAGCTGTTTTTT. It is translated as CSVGVAGGTGELFF.

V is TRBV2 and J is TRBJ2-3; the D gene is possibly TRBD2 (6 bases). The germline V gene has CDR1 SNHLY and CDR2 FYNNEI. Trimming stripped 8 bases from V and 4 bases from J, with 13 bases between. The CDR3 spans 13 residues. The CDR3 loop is CASGERVSDTQYF. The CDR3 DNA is TGTGCCAGCGGCGAGCGGGTCTCAGATACGCAGTATTTT. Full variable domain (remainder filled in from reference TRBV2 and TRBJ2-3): EPEVTQTPSHQVTQMGQEVILRCVPISNHLYFYWYRQILGQKVEFLVSFYNNEISEKSEIFDDQFSVERPDGSNFTLKIRSTKLEDSAMYFCASGERVSDTQYFGPGTRLTVL.

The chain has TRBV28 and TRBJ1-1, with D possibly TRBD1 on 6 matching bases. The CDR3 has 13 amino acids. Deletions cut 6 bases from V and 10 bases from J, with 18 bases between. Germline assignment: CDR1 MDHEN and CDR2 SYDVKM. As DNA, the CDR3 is TGTGCCAGCAGACCCGGGCAGCTGACAGGAGCTTTCTTT. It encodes CASRPGQLTGAFF.

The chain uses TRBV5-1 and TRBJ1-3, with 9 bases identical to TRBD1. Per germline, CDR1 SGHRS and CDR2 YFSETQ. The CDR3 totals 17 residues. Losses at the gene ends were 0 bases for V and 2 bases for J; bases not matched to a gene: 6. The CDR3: CASSLVGQGNPGNTIYF. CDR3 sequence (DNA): TGCGCCAGCAGCTTGGTGGGACAGGGAAATCCTGGAAACACCATATATTTT. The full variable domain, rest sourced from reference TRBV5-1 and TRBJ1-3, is KAGVTQTPRYLIKTRGQQVTLSCSPISGHRSVSWYQQTPGQGLQFLFEYFSETQRNKGNFPGRFSGRQFSNSRSEMNVSTLELGDSALYLCASSLVGQGNPGNTIYFGEGSWLTVV.

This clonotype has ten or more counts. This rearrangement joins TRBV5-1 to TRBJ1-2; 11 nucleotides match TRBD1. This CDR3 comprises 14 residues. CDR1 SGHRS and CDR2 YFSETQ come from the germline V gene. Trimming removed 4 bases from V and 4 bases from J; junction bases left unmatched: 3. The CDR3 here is CASSLGQGAYGYTF. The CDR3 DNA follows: TGCGCCAGCAGCCTAGGACAGGGGGCCTATGGCTACACCTTC.

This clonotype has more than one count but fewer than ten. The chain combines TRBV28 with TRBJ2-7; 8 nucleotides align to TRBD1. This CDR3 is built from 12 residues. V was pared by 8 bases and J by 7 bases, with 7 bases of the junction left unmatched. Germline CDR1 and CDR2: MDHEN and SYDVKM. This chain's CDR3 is CASGTGPKEQYF. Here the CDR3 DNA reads TGTGCCAGCGGGACAGGACCTAAAGAGCAGTACTTC.

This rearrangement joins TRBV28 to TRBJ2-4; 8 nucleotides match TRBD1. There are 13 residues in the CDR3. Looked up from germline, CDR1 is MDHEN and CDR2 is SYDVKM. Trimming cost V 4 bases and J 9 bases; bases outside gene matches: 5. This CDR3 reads CASSSGQGGIQYF. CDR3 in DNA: TGTGCCAGCAGTTCCGGACAGGGCGGCATTCAGTACTTC.

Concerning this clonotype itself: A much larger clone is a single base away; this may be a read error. The CDR3 reads CANSLEGLDEQFF. DNA for the CDR3: TGCGCCAACAGCTTGGAAGGTTTGGACGAGCAGTTCTTC. The rearrangement uses TRBV5-1 and TRBJ2-1; D unresolved. Germline V gives CDR1 SGHRS, CDR2 YFSETQ. The CDR3 sequence is 13 residues long.

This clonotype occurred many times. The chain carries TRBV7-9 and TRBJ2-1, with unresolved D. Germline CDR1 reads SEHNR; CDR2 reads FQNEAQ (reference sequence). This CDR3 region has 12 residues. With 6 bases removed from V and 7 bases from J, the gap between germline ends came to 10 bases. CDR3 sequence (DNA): TGTGCCAGCAGTCCGGCCTGGAATGAGCAGTTCTTC. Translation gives CASSPAWNEQFF.

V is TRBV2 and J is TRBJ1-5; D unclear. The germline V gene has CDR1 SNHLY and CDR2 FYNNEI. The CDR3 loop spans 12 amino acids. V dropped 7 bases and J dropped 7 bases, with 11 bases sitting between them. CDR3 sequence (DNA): TGTGCCAGCAATATAGTGGGACAGCCCCAGCATTTT. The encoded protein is CASNIVGQPQHF.

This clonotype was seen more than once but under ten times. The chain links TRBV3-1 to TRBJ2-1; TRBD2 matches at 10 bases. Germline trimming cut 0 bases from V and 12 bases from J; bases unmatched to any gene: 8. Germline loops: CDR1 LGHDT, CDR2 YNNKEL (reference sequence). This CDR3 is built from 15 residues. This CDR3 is CASSQERLAGVRQFF. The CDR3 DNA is TGTGCCAGCAGCCAAGAGCGTCTAGCGGGAGTCCGGCAGTTCTTC.

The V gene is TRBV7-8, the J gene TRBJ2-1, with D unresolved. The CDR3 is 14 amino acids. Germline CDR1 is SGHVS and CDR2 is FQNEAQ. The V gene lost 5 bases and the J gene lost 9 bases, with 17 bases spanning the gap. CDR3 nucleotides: TGTGCCAGCAGCCCTGGGTTGTTGGAGATTGAGCAGTTCTTC. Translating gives CASSPGLLEIEQFF.

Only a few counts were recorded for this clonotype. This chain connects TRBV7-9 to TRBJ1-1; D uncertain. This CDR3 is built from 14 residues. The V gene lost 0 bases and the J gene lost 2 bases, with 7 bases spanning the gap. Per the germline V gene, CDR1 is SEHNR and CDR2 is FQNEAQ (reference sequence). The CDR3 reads CASSLAQTNTEAFF. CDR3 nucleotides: TGTGCCAGCAGCTTAGCGCAGACCAACACTGAAGCTTTCTTT.

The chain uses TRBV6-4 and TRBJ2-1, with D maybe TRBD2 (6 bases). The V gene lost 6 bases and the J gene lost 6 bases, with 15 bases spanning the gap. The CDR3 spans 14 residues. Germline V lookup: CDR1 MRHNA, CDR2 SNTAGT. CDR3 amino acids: CASSGGPTSNEQFF. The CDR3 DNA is TGTGCCAGCAGCGGAGGACCGACTAGCAATGAGCAGTTCTTC.

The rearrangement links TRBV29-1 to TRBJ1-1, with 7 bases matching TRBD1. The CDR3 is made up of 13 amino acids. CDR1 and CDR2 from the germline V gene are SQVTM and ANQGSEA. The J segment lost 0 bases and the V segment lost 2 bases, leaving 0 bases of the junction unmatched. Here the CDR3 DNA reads TGCAGCGTTGAACAGGGGGTGAACACTGAAGCTTTCTTT. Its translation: CSVEQGVNTEAFF.

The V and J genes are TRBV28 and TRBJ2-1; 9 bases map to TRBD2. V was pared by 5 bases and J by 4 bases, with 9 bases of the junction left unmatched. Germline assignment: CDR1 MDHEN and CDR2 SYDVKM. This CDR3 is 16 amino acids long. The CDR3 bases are TGTGCCAGCAGTAGTATGAGGCGGGGGGGTTACAATGAGCAGTTCTTC. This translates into CASSSMRRGGYNEQFF.

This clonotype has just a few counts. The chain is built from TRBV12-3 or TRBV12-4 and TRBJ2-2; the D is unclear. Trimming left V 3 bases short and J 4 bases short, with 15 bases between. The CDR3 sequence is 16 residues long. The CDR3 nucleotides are TGTGCCAGCAGTTTTAAGTCCTTTGGCGTCACCGGGGAGCTGTTTTTT. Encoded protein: CASSFKSFGVTGELFF.

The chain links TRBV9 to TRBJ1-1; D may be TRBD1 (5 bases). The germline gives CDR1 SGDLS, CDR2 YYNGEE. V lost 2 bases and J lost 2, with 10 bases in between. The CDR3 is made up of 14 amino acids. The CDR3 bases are TGTGCCAGCAGCGTGGAGGGGTTAAACACTGAAGCTTTCTTT. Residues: CASSVEGLNTEAFF.

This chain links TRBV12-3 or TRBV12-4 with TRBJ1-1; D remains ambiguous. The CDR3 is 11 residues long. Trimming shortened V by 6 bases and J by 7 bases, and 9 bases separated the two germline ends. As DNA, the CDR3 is TGTGCCAGCAGCCCGGACCTTGAAGCTTTCTTT. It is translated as CASSPDLEAFF.

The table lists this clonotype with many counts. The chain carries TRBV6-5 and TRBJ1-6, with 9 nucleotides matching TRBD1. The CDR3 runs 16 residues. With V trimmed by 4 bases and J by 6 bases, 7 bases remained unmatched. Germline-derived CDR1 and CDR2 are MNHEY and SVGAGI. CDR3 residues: CASSFGQGRFNSPLHF. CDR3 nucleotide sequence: TGTGCCAGCAGTTTCGGACAGGGGCGGTTTAATTCACCCCTCCACTTT.

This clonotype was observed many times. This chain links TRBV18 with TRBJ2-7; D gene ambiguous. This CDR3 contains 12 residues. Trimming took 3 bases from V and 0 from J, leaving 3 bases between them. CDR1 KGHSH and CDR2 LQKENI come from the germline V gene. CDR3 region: CASSPSSYEQYF. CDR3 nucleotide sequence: TGTGCCAGCTCACCCAGCTCCTACGAGCAGTACTTC.

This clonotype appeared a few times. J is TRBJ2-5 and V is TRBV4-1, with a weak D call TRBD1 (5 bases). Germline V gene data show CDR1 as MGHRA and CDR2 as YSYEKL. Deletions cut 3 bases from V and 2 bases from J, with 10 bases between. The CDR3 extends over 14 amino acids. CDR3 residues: CASSQDGHQETQYF. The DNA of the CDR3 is TGCGCCAGCAGCCAGGATGGACATCAAGAGACCCAGTACTTC.

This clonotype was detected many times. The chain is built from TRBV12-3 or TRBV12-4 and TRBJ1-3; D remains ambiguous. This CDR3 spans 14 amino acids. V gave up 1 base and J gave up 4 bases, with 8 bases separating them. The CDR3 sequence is CASSLDAQGNTIYF. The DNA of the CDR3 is TGTGCCAGCAGTTTAGACGCCCAAGGAAACACCATATATTTT.

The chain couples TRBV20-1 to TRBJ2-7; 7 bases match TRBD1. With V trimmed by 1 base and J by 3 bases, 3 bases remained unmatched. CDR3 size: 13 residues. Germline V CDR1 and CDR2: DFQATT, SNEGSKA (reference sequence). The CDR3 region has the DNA TGCAGTGCTAGAGTGGCAGGGGGCTACGAGCAGTACTTC. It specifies CSARVAGGYEQYF.